Following are 7 T cell receptor beta chains from one sample sequenced in a study of vaccination and CD4 T cells after COVID-19. The treatment denotes: approximately 10-day PBMC culture with coronavirus spike peptide pools or control peptides (ViraFEST assay). Oncomine TCR Beta short-read sequencing was applied to DNA from cultured CD4+ T cells. TCRdb reprocessed the PCR reads with MiXCR, giving one entry per CDR3 protein. Of 11,000 to 15,000 distinct CDR3 sequences in the sample, 53% are singletons; the top ten hold over 9.5%. No cognate antigen is known for these TCRs. The source was CD4+ T cells from blood, cultured in vitro, collected before SARS-CoV-2 vaccination. The receptors were gathered from a human donor who had recovered from COVID-19.

Only a few counts were recorded for this clonotype. This sequence joins TRBV24-1 and TRBJ2-7, with D possibly being TRBD1 or TRBD2 (5 bases each). This CDR3 spans 16 amino acids. The V end lost 4 bases, the J end lost 3 bases, and 18 bases lay between the germline ends. CDR1 is KGHDR, CDR2 SFDVKD, per germline. Here the CDR3 reads CATSDRDSERGYEQYF. CDR3 DNA sequence: TGTGCCACCAGTGACCGAGACAGCGAGAGGGGCTACGAGCAGTACTTC.

This chain connects TRBV5-1 to TRBJ1-1; D possibly corresponds to TRBD1 (6 bases). CDR1 SGHRS and CDR2 YFSETQ come from the germline V gene. V lost 1 base and J lost 4, with 17 bases in between. The CDR3 is made up of 16 amino acids. The CDR3 is CASSLFGGQSGTEAFF. CDR3 in DNA: TGCGCCAGCAGCTTGTTCGGGGGGCAATCGGGCACTGAAGCTTTCTTT.

This clonotype has only a few counts. The rearrangement uses TRBV27 and TRBJ1-6; 8 bases map to TRBD1. Trimming removed 8 bases from V and 9 bases from J; junction bases left unmatched: 3. Germline loops: CDR1 MNHEY, CDR2 SMNVEV (reference sequence). The CDR3 loop spans 12 amino acids. The CDR3 nucleotides read TGTGCCAGCGGACAGGGTTTTTCACCCCTCCACTTT. This encodes CASGQGFSPLHF.

This clonotype appeared a few times. The chain employs TRBV27 and TRBJ1-2, with unresolved D. Germline-derived CDR1 and CDR2 are MNHEY and SMNVEV (reference sequence). V lost 5 bases, J lost 3 bases, and 16 bases lay in between. CDR3 length: 15 amino acids. The CDR3 loop is CASSPAIPEDYGYTF. The CDR3 DNA reads TGTGCCAGCAGTCCTGCCATCCCAGAGGACTATGGCTACACCTTC.

This clonotype was seen only once. The rearrangement uses TRBV7-8 and TRBJ2-1; 11 bases agree with TRBD2. This CDR3 has 21 amino acids. The trim removed 0 bases at V and 0 bases at J, leaving 13 bases unmatched. In germline, CDR1 is SGHVS, CDR2 FQNEAQ. CDR3 bases: TGTGCCAGCAGCTTAGCCCAAAGGCCTAGCGGGGGGACAAGCTCCTACAATGAGCAGTTCTTC. This codes for CASSLAQRPSGGTSSYNEQFF.

This clonotype was seen more than once but under ten times. The chain carries TRBV20-1 and TRBJ1-1, with TRBD1 identical over 7 bases. V lost 6 bases, J lost 3 bases, and 13 bases stayed unmatched. This CDR3 comprises 15 residues. Per germline, CDR1 DFQATT and CDR2 SNEGSKA (reference sequence). In nucleotides, the CDR3 is TGCAGTGCCCCGGGACAGCTTATTGGGGACACTGAAGCTTTCTTT. Its protein product is CSAPGQLIGDTEAFF.

This clonotype has just a few counts. The rearrangement uses TRBV20-1 and TRBJ2-5, with D possibly TRBD2 on 5 matching bases. Germline CDR1 and CDR2: DFQATT and SNEGSKA (reference sequence). The CDR3 extends over 10 amino acids. In DNA form, the CDR3 reads TGCAGCAGCGGCCGGGAGACCCAGTACTTC. It specifies CSSGRETQYF.